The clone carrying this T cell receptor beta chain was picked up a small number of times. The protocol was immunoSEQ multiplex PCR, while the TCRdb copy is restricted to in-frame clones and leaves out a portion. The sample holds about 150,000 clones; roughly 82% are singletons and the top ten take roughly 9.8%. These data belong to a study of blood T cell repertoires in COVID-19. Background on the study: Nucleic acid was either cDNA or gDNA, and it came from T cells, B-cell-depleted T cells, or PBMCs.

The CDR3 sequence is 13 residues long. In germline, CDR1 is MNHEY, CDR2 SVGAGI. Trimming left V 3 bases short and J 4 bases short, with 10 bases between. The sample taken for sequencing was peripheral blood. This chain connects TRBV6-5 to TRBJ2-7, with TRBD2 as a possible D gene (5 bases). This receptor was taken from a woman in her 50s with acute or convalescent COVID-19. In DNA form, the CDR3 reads TGTGCCAGCAGTTATCTGGGCGGGTACGAGCAGTACTTC. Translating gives CASSYLGGYEQYF.